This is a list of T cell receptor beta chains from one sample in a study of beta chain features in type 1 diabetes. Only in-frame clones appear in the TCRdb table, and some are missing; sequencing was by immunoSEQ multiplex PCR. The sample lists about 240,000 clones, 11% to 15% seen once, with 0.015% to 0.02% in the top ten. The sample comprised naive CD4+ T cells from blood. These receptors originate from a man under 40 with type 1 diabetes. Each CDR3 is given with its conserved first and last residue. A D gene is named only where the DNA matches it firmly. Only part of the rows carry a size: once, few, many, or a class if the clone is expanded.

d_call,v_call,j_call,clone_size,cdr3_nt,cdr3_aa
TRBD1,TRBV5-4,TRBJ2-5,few,TGTGCCAGCAGCTGGGGACAGGGACAAGAGACCCAGTACTTC,CASSWGQGQETQYF
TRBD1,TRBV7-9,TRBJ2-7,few,TGTGCCAGCAGCCGGACAGGCGCTATCGAGCAGTACTTC,CASSRTGAIEQYF
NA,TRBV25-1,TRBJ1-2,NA,TGTGCCAGCACCCGGGATCGCGGTTATGGCTACACCTTC,CASTRDRGYGYTF
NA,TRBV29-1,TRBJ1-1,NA,TGCAGCGTTATTCCCCGGACTCCGGGAACTGAAGCTTTCTTT,CSVIPRTPGTEAFF
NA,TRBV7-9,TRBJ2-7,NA,TGTGCCAGCAGCGCACCGGGGGACTTTGGGGAGCAGTACTTC,CASSAPGDFGEQYF
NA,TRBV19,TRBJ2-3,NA,TGTGCCAGTAGCCAACTTACAGATACGCAGTATTTT,CASSQLTDTQYF
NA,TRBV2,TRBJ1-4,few,TGTGCCAGCAGTCCTACAGGGATTAATGAAAAACTGTTTTTT,CASSPTGINEKLFF
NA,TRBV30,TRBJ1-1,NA,TGTGCCTGGGACAGACCCAACACTGAAGCTTTCTTT,CAWDRPNTEAFF
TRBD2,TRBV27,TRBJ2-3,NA,TGTGCCAGTCCACCGGGACTAGCGGGTGATACGCAGTATTTT,CASPPGLAGDTQYF
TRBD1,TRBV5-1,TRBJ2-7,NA,TGCGCCAGCAGCACACCGGACAGGGGTTACGAGCAGTACTTC,CASSTPDRGYEQYF
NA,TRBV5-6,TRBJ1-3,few,TGTGCCAGCAGCTTACAGGGTTCTGGAAACACCATATATTTT,CASSLQGSGNTIYF
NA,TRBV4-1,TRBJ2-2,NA,TGCGCCAGCAGCCGGGATGACAGGAACACCGGGGAGCTGTTTTTT,CASSRDDRNTGELFF
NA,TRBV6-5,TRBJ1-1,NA,TGTGCCAGCAGTTACCAGGGTTCGCGAGCTTTCTTT,CASSYQGSRAFF
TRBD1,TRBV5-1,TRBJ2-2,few,TGCGCCAGCAGCTTGGAGACAGGGATCACCGGGGAGCTGTTTTTT,CASSLETGITGELFF
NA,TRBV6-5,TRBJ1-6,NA,TGTGCCAGCAGTACCAGGGGTAGTGGCAATTCACCCCTCCACTTT,CASSTRGSGNSPLHF
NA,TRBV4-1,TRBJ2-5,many,TGCGCCAGCAGCCCGGGACTCCAAGAGACCCAGTACTTC,CASSPGLQETQYF
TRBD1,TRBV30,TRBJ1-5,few,TGTGCCTGGGCCCCGGGACAGCGCATGGCCCAGCATTTT,CAWAPGQRMAQHF
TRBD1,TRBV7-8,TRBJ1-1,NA,TGTGCCAGCGAGGGACAGCCTTTGAACACTGAAGCTTTCTTT,CASEGQPLNTEAFF
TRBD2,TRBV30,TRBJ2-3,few,TGTGCCTGGAGTGAGACTGGACTAGCAGGGGATACGCAGTATTTT,CAWSETGLAGDTQYF
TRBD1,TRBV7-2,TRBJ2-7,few,TGTGCCAGCAGCCCTGGACAGGGGTTGGACGAGCAGTACTTC,CASSPGQGLDEQYF
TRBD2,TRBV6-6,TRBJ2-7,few,TGTGCCAGCAGCCCTAGACCAGCGGGAGGGTACGAGCAGTACTTC,CASSPRPAGGYEQYF
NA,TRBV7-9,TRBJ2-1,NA,TGTGCCAGCAGCTTAGCGGGGTCGAGGGGGAATGAGCAGTTCTTC,CASSLAGSRGNEQFF
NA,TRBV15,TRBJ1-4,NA,TGTGCCACCAGCAGAGATCGGAGGGATGAAAAACTGTTTTTT,CATSRDRRDEKLFF
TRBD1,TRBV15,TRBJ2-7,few,TGTGCCACCAGCAGAGGGAAGGGGGCCCTCGGAAACTACGAGCAGTACTTC,CATSRGKGALGNYEQYF
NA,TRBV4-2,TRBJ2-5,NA,TGTGCCAGCAGCCAAGTCGGCAGGGCGGAGACCCAGTACTTC,CASSQVGRAETQYF
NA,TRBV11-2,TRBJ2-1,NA,TGTGCCAGCAGCTTACAGACTGGCCTAGAGCAGTTCTTC,CASSLQTGLEQFF
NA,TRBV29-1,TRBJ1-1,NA,TGCAGCGTTGCCCCTCGACAGGCTATGACTGAAGCTTTCTTT,CSVAPRQAMTEAFF
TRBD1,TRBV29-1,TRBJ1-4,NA,TGCAGCGTTAGCAGGGGGGATGAAAAACTGTTTTTT,CSVSRGDEKLFF
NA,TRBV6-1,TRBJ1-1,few,TGTGCCAGCAGGAGGGTGTATAGGACTGAAGCTTTCTTT,CASRRVYRTEAFF
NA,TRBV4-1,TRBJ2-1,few,TGCGCCAGCAGCCACTCTAGCTTTGTTGAGCAGTTCTTC,CASSHSSFVEQFF
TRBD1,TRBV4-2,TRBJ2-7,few,TGTGCCAGCAGCCATCCGGGACAGAGCACCTACGAGCAGTACTTC,CASSHPGQSTYEQYF
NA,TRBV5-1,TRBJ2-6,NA,TGCGCCAGCAGCTTCGGGGCTGGGGCCAACGTCCTGACTTTC,CASSFGAGANVLTF
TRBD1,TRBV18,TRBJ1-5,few,TGTGCCAGCTCACCCGACAGGGGTCAGCCCCAGCATTTT,CASSPDRGQPQHF